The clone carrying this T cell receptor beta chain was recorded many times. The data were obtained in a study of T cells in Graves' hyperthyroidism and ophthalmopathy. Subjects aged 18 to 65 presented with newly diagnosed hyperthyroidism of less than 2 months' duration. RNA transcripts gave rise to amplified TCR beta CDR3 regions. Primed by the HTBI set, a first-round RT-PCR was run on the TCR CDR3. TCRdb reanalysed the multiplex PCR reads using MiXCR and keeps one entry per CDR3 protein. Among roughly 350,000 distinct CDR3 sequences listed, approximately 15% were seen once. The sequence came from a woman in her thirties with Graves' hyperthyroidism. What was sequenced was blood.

CDR3 DNA: TGCAGTGCTACTAGCGGCAGCACAGATACGCAGTATTTT. Its translation: CSATSGSTDTQYF. The chain is built from TRBV20-1 and TRBJ2-3; 7 bases align to TRBD2. From germline, CDR1 is DFQATT and CDR2 SNEGSKA (reference sequence). The CDR3 consists of 13 residues. J gave up 0 bases and V 4 bases, and 1 base lay outside the gene matches.